This record concerns one TCR beta chain sequence. Antigen unknown. Noted treatment: roughly 10-day PBMC culture with coronavirus spike peptide pools or control peptides (ViraFEST assay). Gathered ahead of the COVID-19 pandemic (2011-2018) were the CD4+ T cells of the unexposed donor. Peptide pool stimulation in ViraFEST expanded antigen-specific T cells, whose TCRs were then sequenced. The data stem from a study of vaccination and CD4 T cells after COVID-19. Study results and limitations: Within the convalescent patients, a median about 90% of the SARS-CoV-2-reactive clones were ones that appeared only post-vaccination. Relatively small numbers of convalescent patients were studied, with no early post-infection timepoints included.

Scientists ran DNA taken from cultured CD4+ T cells through the Oncomine TCR Beta short-read assay for sequencing. MiXCR, applied by TCRdb to the PCR reads, yields one record per CDR3 protein. Of thousands of distinct CDR3 sequences detected, around half appear once; the ten largest clones hold approximately 30%. The V end lost 2 bases, the J end lost 4 bases, and 10 bases lay between the germline ends. The CDR3 runs 14 residues. Looked up from germline, CDR1 is LNHNV and CDR2 is YYDKDF (reference sequence). This chain joins TRBV15 and TRBJ2-3; D tentatively fits TRBD1 or TRBD2 (6 bases each). The receptor was isolated from a human donor in good health. Input material: CD4+ T cells from blood, cultured in vitro. The CDR3 DNA follows: TGTGCCACCAGCAGACCGGGGGCGGCAGATACGCAGTATTTT. The encoded protein is CATSRPGAADTQYF.